Listed below are T cell receptor beta chains from one sample, sequenced in a study of CD8 T cells in Susac syndrome. TCRdb reprocessed the immunoSEQ multiplex PCR reads via MiXCR and lists one record per CDR3 protein. The sample yields approximately 190,000 distinct CDR3 sequences, roughly nine tenths seen once. The specimen was CD4+ T cells from PBMCs. These receptors all stem from a human donor with Susac syndrome. The CDR3 runs from the conserved cysteine through the conserved F or W. D genes are given only for firm matches. Size is omitted from some rows. Given values are once, few, many or a class for expanded clones.

abundance	j_gene	len	d_gene	v_gene	CDR3aa	CDR3nt
.	TRBJ1-2	14	.	TRBV19	CASSKDRPGLGYTF	TGTGCCAGTAGTAAAGACCGACCCGGCCTTGGCTACACCTTC
.	TRBJ2-3	17	TRBD2	TRBV4-2	CASSQGATSASTDTQYF	TGTGCCAGCAGCCAAGGAGCTACTAGCGCTAGCACAGATACGCAGTATTTT
once	TRBJ2-2	16	.	TRBV2	CASTRGSERNTGELFF	TGTGCCAGCACAAGGGGGAGCGAACGTAACACCGGGGAGCTGTTTTTT
.	TRBJ2-7	15	.	TRBV6-6	CASTPGVGVTYEQYF	TGTGCCAGCACCCCGGGGGTGGGGGTAACCTACGAGCAGTACTTC
.	TRBJ1-6	16	TRBD1	TRBV19	CASSTTGTGVNSPLHF	TGTGCCAGTAGTACCACCGGGACAGGGGTTAATTCACCCCTCCACTTT
.	TRBJ2-7	13	TRBD1	TRBV6-5	CASRKQGVDEQYF	TGTGCCAGCAGGAAACAGGGGGTAGACGAGCAGTACTTC
.	TRBJ1-3	14	.	TRBV12-3/TRBV12-4	CAGAQGPSGNTIYF	TGTGCCGGGGCACAGGGCCCCTCTGGAAACACCATATATTTT
.	TRBJ1-1	15	.	TRBV5-1	CASSFGGARNTEAFF	TGCGCCAGCAGCTTCGGGGGGGCGCGTAACACTGAAGCTTTCTTT
.	TRBJ2-3	16	.	TRBV7-9	CASSPRGSGSTDTQYF	TGTGCCAGCAGCCCCCGGGGGAGCGGGAGCACAGATACGCAGTATTTT
once	TRBJ1-2	12	.	TRBV12-3/TRBV12-4	CASTGTAYGYTF	TGTGCCAGCACCGGGACGGCGTATGGCTACACCTTC
.	TRBJ2-3	13	.	TRBV5-1	CASRTALRETQYF	TGCGCCAGCAGAACCGCCTTAAGGGAAACGCAGTATTTT